This T cell receptor (beta chain) was captured in a study of technical replicates of blood from several donors. The CDR3 loop spans 14 amino acids. Germline CDR1 GTSNPN, CDR2 SVGIG (reference sequence). V shed 0 bases and J shed 4 bases, with 10 bases lying between them. TCRdb keeps only in-frame clones here, not all; method: immunoSEQ multiplex PCR. The sample carries approximately 81,000 clones, 95% recorded once. Sample: T cells isolated from PBMCs. This chain uses TRBV30 with TRBJ2-1; D not certain. The clonotype comes from a human donor in good health. In DNA, the CDR3 is TGTGCCTGGAGTGTATACCCGGTATACAATGAGCAGTTCTTC. It encodes CAWSVYPVYNEQFF. The full variable domain, in which reference TRBV30 and TRBJ2-1 provide the parts outside the CDR3, is SQTIHQWPATLVQPVGSPLSLECTVEGTSNPNLYWYRQAAGRGLQLLFYSVGIGQISSEVPQNLSASRPQDRQFILSSKKLLLSDSGFYLCAWSVYPVYNEQFFGPGTRLTVL.